Following are 18 T cell receptor beta chains from one sample sequenced in a study of Ad26.COV2.S vaccination and SARS-CoV-2 variants. Indicated treatment: about 20 received Ad26.COV2.S at low or high dose, single or two shots; 5 received placebo; per-sample allocation not given. Sampling happened 63 days after the first vaccine or placebo injection. Produced via immunoSEQ multiplex PCR; TCRdb's table is partial and in-frame only. The sample holds fewer than 400,000 clones, roughly 90% seen once. The specimen was peripheral blood, collected in a trial of Ad26.COV2.S vaccine versus placebo. These receptors were collected from a person aged 18-60 years who received the Ad26.COV2.S COVID-19 vaccine or a placebo.

The chain combines TRBV7-2 with TRBJ2-1; 12 bases map to TRBD2. This CDR3 has 17 amino acids. The V gene end was trimmed by 5 bases and the J gene end by 8 bases; junction bases not matched to a gene: 13. The V gene's germline CDR1 is SGHTA and CDR2 FQGNSA. The CDR3 DNA reads TGTGCCAGCAGCAGAACGCTTACTAGCGGGGGGACCGATGAGCAGTTCTTC. Its translation: CASSRTLTSGGTDEQFF.

This sequence joins TRBV6-1 and TRBJ2-2; D might be TRBD1 or TRBD2, each matching 5 bases. V shed 3 bases and J shed 2 bases, with 13 bases lying between them. This CDR3 has 16 amino acids. Per the germline V gene, CDR1 is MNHNS and CDR2 is SASEGT. CDR3 amino acids: CASSDRDVLNTGELFF. The CDR3 DNA follows: TGTGCCAGCAGTGACCGGGACGTCCTAAACACCGGGGAGCTGTTTTTT.

The chain uses TRBV2 and TRBJ1-6; D is undetermined. This CDR3 comprises 14 residues. Deletions cut 8 bases from V and 6 bases from J, with 14 bases between. Germline V lookup: CDR1 SNHLY, CDR2 FYNNEI. CDR3 amino acids: CASQREVSNSPLHF. For the CDR3, the DNA is TGTGCCAGCCAGCGGGAGGTCAGTAATTCACCCCTCCACTTT.

The chain carries TRBV28 and TRBJ1-1; possible D gene TRBD1, 6 bases. The CDR3 length is 11 residues. CDR1 is MDHEN and CDR2 is SYDVKM in the germline V gene. Trimming pared 10 bases from V and 6 bases from J, leaving 12 bases between. Here the CDR3 reads CATTRGPEAFF. In DNA form, the CDR3 reads TGTGCCACCACCCGGGGGCCTGAAGCTTTCTTT.

The V and J genes are TRBV7-2 and TRBJ2-1, with D tentatively TRBD2 (6 bases). Germline V gives CDR1 SGHTA, CDR2 FQGNSA. This CDR3 has 14 residues. V lost 3 bases and J 7 bases, leaving 13 bases between the germline ends. CDR3 in amino acids: CASSFLPEGNEQFF. The CDR3 region has the DNA TGTGCCAGCAGCTTCTTACCGGAGGGGAATGAGCAGTTCTTC.

The chain employs TRBV14 and TRBJ2-1; D unresolved. The CDR3 extends over 16 amino acids. Per the germline V gene, CDR1 is SGHDN and CDR2 is FVKESK. The V and J ends lost 0 bases and 2 bases respectively, with 11 bases between them. CDR3 sequence: CASSQDFVVTYNEQFF. The CDR3 DNA sequence: TGTGCCAGCAGCCAAGATTTCGTGGTAACCTACAATGAGCAGTTCTTC.

This clone was observed a handful of times. V is TRBV28 and J is TRBJ1-2; D not resolved. V shed 6 bases and J shed 0 bases, with 14 bases lying between them. CDR3 length: 15 residues. The germline gives CDR1 MDHEN, CDR2 SYDVKM. The CDR3 protein is CASSNSRRANYGYTF. CDR3 DNA sequence: TGTGCCAGCAGCAACTCGAGGAGGGCTAACTATGGCTACACCTTC.

CDR3 protein: CASSLISPTGDSPLHF. In DNA form, the CDR3 reads TGTGCCAGCAGCTTAATTAGTCCGACAGGGGACTCACCCCTCCACTTT. The chain has TRBV5-6 and TRBJ1-6, with 8 bases matching TRBD1. After removal of 2 bases from V and 10 bases from J, the junction contained 11 bases not matched to a gene. This CDR3 spans 16 amino acids. The germline gives CDR1 SGHDT, CDR2 YYEEEE.

The CDR3 DNA sequence: TGTGCCAGCAGTTTGCAGGTCGGAAAACTGTTTTTT. It is translated as CASSLQVGKLFF. The chain is built from TRBV12-3 or TRBV12-4 and TRBJ1-4; no clear D. The CDR3 covers 12 residues. Trimming pared 3 bases from V and 10 bases from J, leaving 9 bases between.

The chain is built from TRBV3-1 (or the pseudogene TRBV3-2) and TRBJ1-6; 10 bases match TRBD1. This CDR3 is built from 15 residues. Germline V CDR1 and CDR2: LGHDT, YNNKEL (reference sequence). The V segment lost 3 bases and the J segment 9 bases; nucleotides outside the gene matches: 5. The CDR3 here is CASSQGTGVRSPLHF. The CDR3 DNA reads TGTGCCAGCAGCCAGGGGACAGGGGTACGTTCACCCCTCCACTTT.

The chain joins TRBV5-1 to TRBJ2-3; D possibly corresponds to TRBD2 (7 bases). Germline-derived CDR1 and CDR2 are SGHRS and YFSETQ. V lost 1 base to trimming and J lost 2 bases, with 14 bases between them. The CDR3 totals 16 residues. This chain's CDR3 is CASSLSTGGLTDTQYF. The CDR3 bases are TGCGCCAGCAGCTTGTCCACCGGGGGGCTCACAGATACGCAGTATTTT.

The chain combines TRBV7-2 with TRBJ1-1; D might be TRBD1 (6 bases). The V end lost 0 bases, the J end lost 2 bases, and 10 bases lay between the germline ends. Germline lookup yields CDR1 SGHTA and CDR2 FQGNSA. The CDR3 covers 15 residues. The CDR3 bases are TGTGCCAGCAGCTTAGCGCTGGGGGGCAACACTGAAGCTTTCTTT. It codes for CASSLALGGNTEAFF.

The chain employs TRBV10-2 and TRBJ1-2; D call uncertain. Deletions cut 0 bases from V and 1 base from J, with 15 bases between. Germline CDR1 is WSHSY and CDR2 is SAAADI. This CDR3 comprises 17 residues. CDR3 region: CASSESPAASNNYGYTF. Written as DNA, the CDR3 is TGCGCCAGCAGTGAGTCGCCCGCGGCCAGTAATAACTATGGCTACACCTTC.

The chain carries TRBV19 and TRBJ1-1, with D hard to call. This CDR3 comprises 13 residues. Trimming removed 6 bases from V and 6 bases from J, with 14 bases in between. The germline V gene has CDR1 LNHDA and CDR2 SQIVND (reference sequence). CDR3 sequence (DNA): TGTGCCAGTAGCGCCTCTCTTTTTTCTGAAGCTTTCTTT. Amino acids: CASSASLFSEAFF.

J is TRBJ1-1 and V is TRBV10-3, with D perhaps matching TRBD1 (6 bases). The CDR3 totals 13 residues. The germline CDR1 and CDR2 sequences are ENHRY and SYGVKD. V was clipped by 10 bases and J by 6 bases, with 18 bases between them. CDR3 sequence: CATTGSRGSEAFF. The CDR3 DNA sequence: TGTGCCACCACAGGGTCGAGGGGGTCTGAAGCTTTCTTT.

The chain couples TRBV11-3 to TRBJ2-7; TRBD1 aligns across 8 bases. The CDR3 totals 15 residues. The V and J ends lost 1 base and 0 bases, in that order; junction bases with no gene match: 2. CDR1 SGHNT and CDR2 YENEEA come from the germline V gene. CDR3 region: CASSLGTGSSYEQYF. For the CDR3, the DNA is TGTGCCAGCAGCTTAGGGACAGGGAGCTCCTACGAGCAGTACTTC.

J is TRBJ1-2 and V is TRBV5-1, with 8 bases that match TRBD1. Trimming removed 0 bases from V and 4 bases from J; junction bases left unmatched: 2. Germline V gene sequence: CDR1 SGHRS, CDR2 YFSETQ. The CDR3 covers 14 residues. CDR3: CASSLDRGIYGYTF. CDR3 DNA sequence: TGCGCCAGCAGCTTGGACAGGGGGATCTATGGCTACACCTTC.

V gene TRBV28 combines with J gene TRBJ2-5; D may be TRBD1 or TRBD2 (5 bases each). This CDR3 region has 17 residues. V was shortened by 4 bases and J by 4 bases, with 22 bases between the two germline ends. CDR1 and CDR2 (germline): MDHEN, SYDVKM. CDR3 sequence: CASSSPPDSGNRETQYF. The CDR3 nucleotides are TGTGCCAGCAGTTCCCCTCCCGACAGCGGAAACAGAGAGACCCAGTACTTC.